This TCR beta chain was captured by sequencing in a study of T cell repertoires in cytomegalovirus infection (dated by TCRdb to between 2018 and 2021). Notes on the research overall: Recently identified HLA-C-restricted CMV epitopes, whose presentation resists viral immunomodulation, were targeted by peptide stimulations together with well-studied HLA-B-restricted epitopes. Because public TCR beta signatures pointed to carriage of CMV infection together with the matching HLA type, the HLA type of each donor mattered for the analysis.

The paper as a whole reports these results and caveats: Cumulative frequency of public TCR beta family members discriminated carriers of CMV infection plus the relevant HLA type in this cohort and an independent roughly 330-donor cohort. In the ex vivo response, HLA-C-restricted CMV-specific TCR beta clonotypes were dominant, and in two of eight donors the single most frequent clonotype came from this HLA-C-restricted group.

Worth noting for this clonotype: No cognate antigen has been identified for it. No base quality information exists; no much larger clone differs at one position.

The reads were generated on an Illumina HiSeq 1500. TCRdb ran its own pipeline on the public reads, namely fastp trimming at Q25 and MiXCR clone calling, and kept in-frame beta chains. A single entry per CDR3 protein holds the most common genes and DNA from its merged rows. The sample records some 900,000 distinct CDR3 sequences, 30% to 35% of which are singletons. In total, the top ten clones hold 9.5% to 15% of the sample. The CDR3, from cysteine to valine, totals 12 residues. The read is trimmed to its CDR3 DNA, 36 bases read in frame from base 1. Trimming removed 4 bases from V and 4 bases from J, leaving 8 bases between the germline ends. CDR1 and CDR2 were assigned from the germline V gene as MNHNS and SASEGT. Per the publication, the treatment or condition label means: in vitro stimulation with specific CMV peptide epitopes to enrich CMV-specific T cells.

The input for sequencing was cultured CD8+ T cells from PBMCs, taken from culture after CMV antigen stimulation. The receptor was isolated from a human donor in good health (CMV status not recorded). Some clones in this sample may be carry-over from other donors' samples. The V and J segments used are TRBV6-1 and TRBJ2-7; the D gene assignment is ambiguous. DNA sequence: TGTGCCAGCAGTGCCTACATGTACGAGCAGTACGTC. This encodes CASSAYMYEQYV.